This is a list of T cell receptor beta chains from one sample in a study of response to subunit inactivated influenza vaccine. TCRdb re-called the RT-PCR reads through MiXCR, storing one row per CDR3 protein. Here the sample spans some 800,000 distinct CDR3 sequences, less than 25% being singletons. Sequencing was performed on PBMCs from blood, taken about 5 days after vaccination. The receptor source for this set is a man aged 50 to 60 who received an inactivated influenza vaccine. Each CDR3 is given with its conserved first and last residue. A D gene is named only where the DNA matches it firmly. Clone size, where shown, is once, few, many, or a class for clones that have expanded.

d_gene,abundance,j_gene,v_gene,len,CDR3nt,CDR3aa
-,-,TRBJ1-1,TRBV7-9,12,TGTGCCAGCAGCCTTGACAGCGGTGATGCTTTCTTT,CASSLDSGDAFF
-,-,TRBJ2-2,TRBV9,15,TGTGCCAGCAGCGTAGCGGGGGCCAACACCGGGGAGCTGTTTTTT,CASSVAGANTGELFF
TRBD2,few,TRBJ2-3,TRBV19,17,TGTGCCAGTAGCCCAACTAGCGGGGGCCTCTTGGGAGATACGCAGTATTTT,CASSPTSGGLLGDTQYF
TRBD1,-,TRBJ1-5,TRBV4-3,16,TGCGCCAGCAGCCAGGACCGTGACAGGGCCCGTCAGCCCCAGCATTTT,CASSQDRDRARQPQHF
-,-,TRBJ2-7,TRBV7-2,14,TGTGCCAGCAGCTTACTTGCCGTCTCCTACGAGCAGTACTTC,CASSLLAVSYEQYF
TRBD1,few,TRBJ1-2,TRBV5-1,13,TGCGCCAGCAGCATACGACAGGGTAATGGCTACACCTTC,CASSIRQGNGYTF
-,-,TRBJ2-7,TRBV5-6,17,TGTGCCAGCAGCAACTCGATAAACCGGGATCACATCGGGGAGCAGTACTTC,CASSNSINRDHIGEQYF
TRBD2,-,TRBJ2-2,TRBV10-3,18,TGTGCCATCAGTGAACTAGCGGGAGGGCGTACCAACACCGGGGAGCTGTTTTTT,CAISELAGGRTNTGELFF
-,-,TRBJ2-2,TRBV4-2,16,TGTGCCAGCAGCTCTCAAGGGGGAGCGAACACCGGGGAGCTGTTTTTT,CASSSQGGANTGELFF
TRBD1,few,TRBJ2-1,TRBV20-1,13,TGCAGGATGGACAGGGGGCGTCGCAATGAGCAGTTCTTC,CRMDRGRRNEQFF
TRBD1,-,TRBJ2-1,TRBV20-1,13,TGCAGTGCTCCCCGGACAGGGGGGTACGAGCAGTTCTTC,CSAPRTGGYEQFF
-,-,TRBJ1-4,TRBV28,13,TGTGCCAGCAGTTCCTGGGGCGCGGAAAAACTGTTTTTT,CASSSWGAEKLFF
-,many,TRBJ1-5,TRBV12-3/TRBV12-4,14,TGTGCCAGCAGTCTAAGACAGGCGAATCAGCCCCAGCATTTT,CASSLRQANQPQHF
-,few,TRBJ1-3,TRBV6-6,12,TGTGCCAGCAGCTATAATTTAGACACCATATATTTT,CASSYNLDTIYF
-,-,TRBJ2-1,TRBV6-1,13,TGTGCCAGCAGTGACAGGGATGTCTATGCGCAGTTCTTC,CASSDRDVYAQFF
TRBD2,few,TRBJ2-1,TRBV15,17,TGTGCCACCAGCAGAGATTGGCTAGCGGGAACCTACAATGAGCAGTTCTTC,CATSRDWLAGTYNEQFF
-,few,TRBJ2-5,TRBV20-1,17,TGCAGTGCCAGAAGGCGGGGTTGGACTTTGTACCAAGAGACCCAGTACTTC,CSARRRGWTLYQETQYF
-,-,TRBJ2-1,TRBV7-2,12,TGTGCCAGCAGTTCCCTTCCGGGAAGAACGTTCTTC,CASSSLPGRTFF
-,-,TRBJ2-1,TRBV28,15,TGTGCCAGCTTTAAAACGGGACTGACCTACAATGAGCAGTTCTTC,CASFKTGLTYNEQFF
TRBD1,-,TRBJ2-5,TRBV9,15,TGTGCCAGCAGCGAGACAGGGGGTACCAAAGAGACCCAGTACTTC,CASSETGGTKETQYF
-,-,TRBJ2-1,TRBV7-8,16,TGTGCCAGCAGCTTAACCAGACAGGGAGCGGGCAATGAGCAGTTCTTC,CASSLTRQGAGNEQFF
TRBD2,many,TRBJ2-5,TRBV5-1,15,TGCGCCAGCAGCTTGGGACTAGCGGGGTCTGAGACCCAGTACTTC,CASSLGLAGSETQYF
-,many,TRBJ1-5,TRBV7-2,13,TGTGCCAGCAGCCCGGACACTAATCAGCCCCAGCATTTT,CASSPDTNQPQHF
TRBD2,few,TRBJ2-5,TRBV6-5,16,TGTGCCAGCAGTTACGAGCTAGCGGCCCCCCAAGAGACCCAGTACTTC,CASSYELAAPQETQYF
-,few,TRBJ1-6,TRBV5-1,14,TGCGCCAGCAGCCGGACAGACGATAATTCACCCCTCCACTTT,CASSRTDDNSPLHF
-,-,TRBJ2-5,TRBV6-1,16,TGTGCCAGCAGCCTATGGGGGGGACAGGTTCAAGAGACCCAGTACTTC,CASSLWGGQVQETQYF
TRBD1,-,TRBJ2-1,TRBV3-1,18,TGTGCCAGCAGCCAAGACATAACTGGGACAGGGGGCAACAATGAGCAGTTCTTC,CASSQDITGTGGNNEQFF
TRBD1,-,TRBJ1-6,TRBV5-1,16,TGCGCCAGCAGCGGACAGGGTTTCGAGGCTAATTCACCCCTCCACTTT,CASSGQGFEANSPLHF
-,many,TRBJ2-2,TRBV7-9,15,TGTGCCAGCAGCTTTTGGACTTTTAACACCGGGGAGCTGTTTTTT,CASSFWTFNTGELFF
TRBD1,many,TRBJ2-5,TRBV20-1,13,TGCAGTGCCCCGGGACAGGGGGTAGAGACCCAGTACTTC,CSAPGQGVETQYF
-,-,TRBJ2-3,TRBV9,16,TGTGCCAGCAGCGTAGTAGGACGGTCGTGGGCCGATACGCAGTATTTT,CASSVVGRSWADTQYF
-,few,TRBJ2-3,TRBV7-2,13,TGTGCCAGCAGCCGCCCGGGCACGGATACGCAGTATTTT,CASSRPGTDTQYF
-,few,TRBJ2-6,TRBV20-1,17,TGCAGTGCTAACGGGCAGGACCTAAGCTCTGGGGCCAACGTCCTGACTTTC,CSANGQDLSSGANVLTF
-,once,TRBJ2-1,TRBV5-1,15,TGCGCCAGCAGCTTCATAATTGGAAGCGGGAATGAGCAGTTCTTC,CASSFIIGSGNEQFF
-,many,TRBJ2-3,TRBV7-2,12,TGTGCCAGCAGCCCCATTACAGATACGCAGTATTTT,CASSPITDTQYF
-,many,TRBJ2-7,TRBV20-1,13,TGCAGTGCTAGAGATGGTCGCTCCTACGAGCAGTACTTC,CSARDGRSYEQYF
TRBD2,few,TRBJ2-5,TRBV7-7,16,TGTGCCAGCAGCTTAGCACTAGCGGGAGTCGGAGAGACCCAGTACTTC,CASSLALAGVGETQYF
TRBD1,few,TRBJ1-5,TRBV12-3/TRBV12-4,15,TGTGCCAGCAGTTTGAGGACAGGGGGCAATCAGCCCCAGCATTTT,CASSLRTGGNQPQHF
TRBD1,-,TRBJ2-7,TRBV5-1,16,TGCGCCAGCAGCCAGGACGGGACAGCTCAGTACTACGAGCAGTACTTC,CASSQDGTAQYYEQYF
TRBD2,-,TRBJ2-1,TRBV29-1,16,TGCAGCGTTGACCGGTCTAGCGGGAGGTCCTACAATGAGCAGTTCTTC,CSVDRSSGRSYNEQFF
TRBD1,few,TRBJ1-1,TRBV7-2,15,TGTGCCAGCAGCCCGCGAGGAGGGGGCCGGGCTGAAGCTTTCTTT,CASSPRGGGRAEAFF
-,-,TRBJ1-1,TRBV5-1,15,TGCGCCAGCAGCTTGGAACCGGGGTCCTACACTGAAGCTTTCTTT,CASSLEPGSYTEAFF
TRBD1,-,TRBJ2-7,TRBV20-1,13,TGCAGTGCGCACCGGGACAGCCGCGTCGAGCAGTACTTC,CSAHRDSRVEQYF
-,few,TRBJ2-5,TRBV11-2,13,TGTGCCAGCATCGGTTACCCCGGGGAGACCCAGTACTTC,CASIGYPGETQYF
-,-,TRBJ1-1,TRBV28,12,TGTGCCAGCAGTCTGAGGGGTCGGACCCCGGGCTTT,CASSLRGRTPGF
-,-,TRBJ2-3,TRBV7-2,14,TGTGCCAGCAGCTTAACCCGAGGGTCCGATACGCAGTATTTT,CASSLTRGSDTQYF
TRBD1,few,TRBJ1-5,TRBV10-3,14,TGTGCCATCAGCAATGACAGGGCTAGTCAGCCCCAGCATTTT,CAISNDRASQPQHF
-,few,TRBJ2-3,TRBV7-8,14,TGTGCCAGCAGCACGCGACTGTACACAGATACGCAGTATTTT,CASSTRLYTDTQYF
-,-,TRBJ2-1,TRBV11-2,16,TGTGCCAGCAGCTCCCTGTCGGGTGATGGCTACAATGAGCAGTTCTTC,CASSSLSGDGYNEQFF
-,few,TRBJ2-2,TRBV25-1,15,TGTGCCAGCAGTGAATATTTCGAAGGGGCCGGGGAGCTGTTTTTT,CASSEYFEGAGELFF
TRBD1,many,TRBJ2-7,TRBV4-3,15,TGCGCCAGCAGCCCAACGTTTGGGACAGGGGAAGAGCAGTACTTC,CASSPTFGTGEEQYF
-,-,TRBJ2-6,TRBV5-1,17,TGCGCCAGCACCTCGGGCAGGTGGGCCTCTGGGGCCAACGTCCTGACTTTC,CASTSGRWASGANVLTF
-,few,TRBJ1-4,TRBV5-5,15,TGTGCCAGCAGCTTACCGCCAGGTCAGAATGAAAAACTGTTTTTT,CASSLPPGQNEKLFF
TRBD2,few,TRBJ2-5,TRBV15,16,TGTGCCACCAGCAGAGATAGCGGGAGTATTTTCGAGACCCAGTACTTC,CATSRDSGSIFETQYF
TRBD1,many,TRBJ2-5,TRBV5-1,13,TGCGCCAGCAGCTTGCAGGGGGCGGAGACCCAGTACTTC,CASSLQGAETQYF
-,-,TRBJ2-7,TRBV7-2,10,TGTGCCGAGGCCCCCTACGAGCAGTACTTC,CAEAPYEQYF
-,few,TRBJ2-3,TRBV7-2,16,TGTGCCAGCAGCCCTCACTTAGCGGAGAGCACAGATACGCAGTATTTT,CASSPHLAESTDTQYF
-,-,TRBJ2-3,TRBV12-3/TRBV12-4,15,TGTGCCAGCAGTCCACTAGGTGTCTCAGGGCATACGCAGTATTTT,CASSPLGVSGHTQYF
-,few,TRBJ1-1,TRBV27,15,TGTGCCAGCAGTCCACCGACCCATTCAGCCACTGAAGCTTTCTTT,CASSPPTHSATEAFF
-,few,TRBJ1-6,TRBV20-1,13,TGCAGTGCTAGCTTGATTAAAGGGTCACCCCTCCACTTT,CSASLIKGSPLHF